Presented here are 17 T cell receptor beta chains from one specimen sequenced in a study of follicular helper T cells after annual influenza vaccination. Described time point: 2015-2016 season, pre-vaccination. Sequenced by immunoSEQ multiplex PCR; TCRdb stores in-frame clones only, minus some. The table has around 10,000 clones, roughly 80% seen once. Material: CXCR5+ CD38- circulating T follicular helper cells from blood, obtained on the day of influenza vaccination. The subset here: circulating Tfh, non-naive CD4+CXCR5+PD-1+ (ICOS+CD38+ or ICOS-CD38-). These receptors were taken from an adult who received the influenza vaccine.

Remarks on this clone: A junction boundary mismatches the germline segment, possibly from a read error. The CDR3 loop reads CASSLGRASTDTQYF. CDR3 nucleotides: TGTGCTAGCAGCTTAGGACGGGCGTCCACAGATACGCAGTATTTT. The genes are TRBV7-7 and TRBJ2-3; D is unclear. Germline-derived CDR1 and CDR2 are SSHAT and FNYEAQ (reference sequence). This CDR3 contains 15 residues.

The chain links TRBV5-4 to TRBJ1-1, with TRBD1 as a possible D gene (6 bases). The CDR3 covers 16 residues. The V end was cut by 4 bases, the J end by 4 bases, with 20 bases between. Germline CDR1 SGHNT, CDR2 YYREEE (reference sequence). The CDR3 nucleotides read TGTGCCAGCAGCACTGTGCGGGGGGCGCGGTTCACTGAAGCTTTCTTT. It is translated as CASSTVRGARFTEAFF.

This clone was seen once. The chain joins TRBV7-9 to TRBJ2-2; tentatively, D is TRBD2 (5 bases). Looked up from germline, CDR1 is SEHNR and CDR2 is FQNEAQ (reference sequence). The CDR3 has 17 residues. V lost 5 bases to trimming and J lost 4 bases, with 20 bases between them. The CDR3 nucleotides read TGTGCCAGCAGCCTCCGGGATCTCGGGCTGGGCACCGGGGAGCTGTTTTTT. Translated: CASSLRDLGLGTGELFF.

On this clone: One junction end does not reproduce the germline sequence, and a read error may be involved. This sequence joins TRBV11-2 and TRBJ2-3; weak D call: TRBD2 (6 bases). Germline V gene sequence: CDR1 SGHAT, CDR2 FQNNGV. There are 13 residues in the CDR3. CDR3 sequence (DNA): TGTGCCAGCAGCTTAGATCGGTCCCGGGGGTCCCATTTT. Translating it yields CASSLDRSRGSHF.

This clone was seen more than once but under ten times. The gene calls are TRBV2 and TRBJ2-2; no firm D call. CDR3 size: 13 residues. Germline CDR1 reads SNHLY; CDR2 reads FYNNEI. V was clipped by 8 bases and J by 0 bases, with 7 bases between them. The DNA of the CDR3 is TGTGCCAGCTGTGTCGCGAACACCGGGGAGCTGTTTTTT. Protein product: CASCVANTGELFF.

V gene TRBV19 combines with J gene TRBJ2-5, with TRBD1 matching over 11 bases. Trimming removed 5 bases from V and 5 bases from J; junction bases left unmatched: 7. Per the germline V gene, CDR1 is LNHDA and CDR2 is SQIVND (reference sequence). The CDR3 covers 15 residues. The CDR3 bases are TGTGCCAGTAGTGTAGGACAGGGGGCGAGGGAGACCCAGTACTTC. This codes for CASSVGQGARETQYF. Using reference TRBV19 and TRBJ2-5 for the parts outside the CDR3, the full variable domain is DGGITQSPKYLFRKEGQNVTLSCEQNLNHDAMYWYRQDPGQGLRLIYYSQIVNDFQKGDIAEGYSVSREKKESFPLTVTSAQKNPTAFYLCASSVGQGARETQYFGPGTRLLVL.

The J gene is TRBJ2-7, the V gene TRBV18; TRBD2 matches 10 bases. V was pared by 6 bases and J by 3 bases, with 11 bases of the junction left unmatched. The CDR3 loop spans 16 amino acids. CDR1 and CDR2 from the germline V gene are KGHSH and LQKENI. The CDR3 coding sequence is TGTGCCAGCTCCCCTCCTAGCGGGAGTTCGGTCTACGAGCAGTACTTC. This translates into CASSPPSGSSVYEQYF.

This clone was counted only a few times. At one boundary the junction diverges from the germline segment, which might be a read error. The rearrangement joins TRBV28 to TRBJ2-7, with 7 nucleotides matching TRBD1. The length of the CDR3 is 10 residues. The germline gives CDR1 MDHEN, CDR2 SYDVKM. The CDR3 reads CASSQGGIHF. The CDR3, as DNA: TGTGCCAGCAGCCAAGGGGGCATACACTTC.

The J gene is TRBJ1-4, the V gene TRBV7-6; 9 nucleotides line up with TRBD1. V lost 5 bases to trimming and J lost 8 bases; unmatched junction nucleotides: 6. This CDR3 comprises 14 residues. Germline CDR1 is SGHVS and CDR2 is FNYEAQ. CDR3 nucleotide sequence: TGTGCCAGCAGCCTAGGACAGGGGAGGGAAAAACTGTTTTTT. Protein product: CASSLGQGREKLFF.

The gene calls are TRBV5-1 and TRBJ2-1; TRBD2 matches at 13 bases. The germline V gene has CDR1 SGHRS and CDR2 YFSETQ. This CDR3 spans 16 amino acids. V gave up 3 bases and J gave up 2 bases; unmatched junction bases: 2. In DNA form, the CDR3 reads TGCGCCAGCAGCTCCGGACTAGCGGGAGCCTACAATGAGCAGTTCTTC. Protein sequence: CASSSGLAGAYNEQFF.

The CDR3 DNA is TGTGCCAGCAGCCCCCTGGCGGGACAGGGGTCCGGGGAGCTGTTTTTT. Translating it yields CASSPLAGQGSGELFF. V and J are TRBV9 and TRBJ2-2; 10 bases map to TRBD1. Germline V gene data show CDR1 as SGDLS and CDR2 as YYNGEE. J gave up 6 bases and V 4 bases, and 9 bases lay outside the gene matches. The CDR3 is 16 amino acids. Variable domain in full (rest from reference TRBV9 and TRBJ2-2): DSGVTQTPKHLITATGQRVTLRCSPRSGDLSVYWYQQSLDQGLQFLIQYYNGEERAKGNILERFSAQQFPDLHSELNLSSLELGDSALYFCASSPLAGQGSGELFFGEGSRLTVL.

The CDR3 sequence is CASIPLSQGGETQYF. The CDR3, as DNA: TGTGCCAGCATCCCCCTTTCCCAGGGCGGCGAGACCCAGTACTTC. The genes are TRBV5-6 and TRBJ2-5; possible D gene TRBD1, 5 bases. The germline V gene has CDR1 SGHDT and CDR2 YYEEEE. The CDR3 is 15 amino acids. V lost 6 bases and J 5 bases, leaving 20 bases between the germline ends.

The chain carries TRBV19 and TRBJ1-5; TRBD1 aligns across 8 bases. There are 15 residues in the CDR3. Germline trimming cut 5 bases from V and 4 bases from J; bases unmatched to any gene: 7. Germline V gene data show CDR1 as LNHDA and CDR2 as SQIVND (reference sequence). Written as DNA, the CDR3 is TGTGCCAGTAGTCCTTGGGACAGGCCTAATCAGCCCCAGCATTTT. Its protein product is CASSPWDRPNQPQHF.

This rearrangement joins TRBV2 to TRBJ1-6; D possibly corresponds to TRBD1 (5 bases). Trimming shortened V by 7 bases and J by 0 bases, and 16 bases separated the two germline ends. From germline, CDR1 is SNHLY and CDR2 FYNNEI. This CDR3 is built from 17 residues. The DNA for the CDR3 is TGTGCCAGCAAAAGTTTCGGGGGAAGCTCCTATAATTCACCCCTCCACTTT. It codes for CASKSFGGSSYNSPLHF.

Comment on this clone: A read error may produce the germline difference seen at one junction end. The identical CDR3 is also encoded by other nucleotide sequences in the sample. The genes are TRBV7-7 and TRBJ2-7; tentatively, D is TRBD1 (7 bases). The CDR3 spans 15 residues. Germline CDR1 SSHAT, CDR2 FNYEAQ (reference sequence). CDR3 nucleotides: TGTGCTAGCAGCGCTGGACAGGCGGGGAGTTACGAGCAGTACTTC. Amino acids: CASSAGQAGSYEQYF.

The sample holds a few counts of this clone. This sequence joins TRBV7-6 and TRBJ2-3, with TRBD2 matching 13 bases. The V and J ends lost 2 bases and 0 bases, in that order; junction bases with no gene match: 11. The germline gives CDR1 SGHVS, CDR2 FNYEAQ. The CDR3 has 20 amino acids. The CDR3 region is CASSLFRARTSGGSTDTQYF. The CDR3 nucleotides are TGTGCCAGCAGCTTATTCAGGGCCCGGACTAGCGGGGGTAGCACAGATACGCAGTATTTT. The whole variable domain, filled in from reference TRBV7-6 and TRBJ2-3, reads GAGVSQSPRYKVTKRGQDVALRCDPISGHVSLYWYRQALGQGPEFLTYFNYEAQQDKSGLPNDRFSAERPEGSISTLTIQRTEQRDSAMYRCASSLFRARTSGGSTDTQYFGPGTRLTVL.

V is TRBV7-2 and J is TRBJ2-6; 7 nucleotides match TRBD2. The junction had 7 bases not matched to a gene; V was cut back by 6 bases and J by 2 bases. Germline lookup yields CDR1 SGHTA and CDR2 FQGNSA. The CDR3 loop spans 16 amino acids. The CDR3 DNA reads TGTGCCAGCAGAGAGACGGGGGGAGCTGGGGCCAACGTCCTGACTTTC. This codes for CASRETGGAGANVLTF. Drawing the rest from reference TRBV7-2 and TRBJ2-6, the complete variable domain is GAGVSQSPSNKVTEKGKDVELRCDPISGHTALYWYRQSLGQGLEFLIYFQGNSAPDKSGLPSDRFSAERTGGSVSTLTIQRTQQEDSAVYLCASRETGGAGANVLTFGAGSRLTVL.